These T cell receptor beta chains were read from a single sample in a study of radiotherapy plus CTLA-4 blockade in lung cancer. The table came from immunoSEQ multiplex PCR; TCRdb's copy has only in-frame clones and leaves some out. Among fewer than 140,000 clones listed, about 85% were seen once. The sequencing here drew on peripheral blood, taken from a patient treated with radiotherapy plus ipilimumab. The receptors stem from a human donor with non-small cell lung cancer that progressed on radiotherapy plus ipilimumab. Some clones in this sample may be carry-over from other donors' samples. Both conserved end residues are part of each CDR3. Each record gives: clone size, D gene, V gene, J gene, CDR3 protein, CDR3 DNA. The D gene is left open where the match is weak. Size is stated for part of the rows, as once, few or many counts, or as a class when the clone is expanded.

abundance: -
d_gene: -
v_gene: TRBV4-3
j_gene: TRBJ2-7
CDR3aa: CASSQDLATYEQYF
CDR3nt: TGCGCCAGCAGCCAAGATTTGGCCACCTACGAGCAGTACTTC

abundance: -
d_gene: -
v_gene: TRBV18
j_gene: TRBJ1-2
CDR3aa: CASSPDSLANYGYTF
CDR3nt: TGTGCCAGCTCACCGGACAGCTTAGCTAACTATGGCTACACCTTC

abundance: -
d_gene: TRBD2
v_gene: TRBV13
j_gene: TRBJ2-3
CDR3aa: CASSLRGLFAADTQYF
CDR3nt: TGTGCCAGCAGCTTACGGGGACTATTCGCGGCAGATACGCAGTATTTT

abundance: few
d_gene: -
v_gene: TRBV10-3
j_gene: TRBJ2-7
CDR3aa: CAISYGTLSSYEQYF
CDR3nt: TGTGCCATCAGTTACGGGACACTGAGCTCCTACGAGCAGTACTTC

abundance: -
d_gene: -
v_gene: TRBV20-1
j_gene: TRBJ2-5
CDR3aa: CSAWDAETQYF
CDR3nt: TGCAGTGCTTGGGACGCCGAGACCCAGTACTTC

abundance: -
d_gene: -
v_gene: TRBV19
j_gene: TRBJ2-2
CDR3aa: CASSPLRTINTGELFF
CDR3nt: TGTGCCAGTAGTCCTCTGCGGACTATCAACACCGGGGAGCTGTTTTTT

abundance: -
d_gene: TRBD1
v_gene: TRBV5-1
j_gene: TRBJ2-2
CDR3aa: CASSLAGAGGSFSTGELFF
CDR3nt: TGCGCCAGCAGCTTGGCCGGGGCAGGGGGAAGTTTCAGCACCGGGGAGCTGTTTTTT

abundance: -
d_gene: -
v_gene: TRBV9
j_gene: TRBJ2-1
CDR3aa: CASSVKGLGDNEQFF
CDR3nt: TGTGCCAGCAGCGTCAAAGGGCTGGGGGACAATGAGCAGTTCTTC

abundance: -
d_gene: TRBD2
v_gene: TRBV10-3
j_gene: TRBJ2-5
CDR3aa: CAISESAGVAIISETQYF
CDR3nt: TGTGCCATCAGTGAGTCGGCGGGGGTGGCCATAATCTCAGAGACCCAGTACTTC

abundance: -
d_gene: -
v_gene: TRBV6-6
j_gene: TRBJ1-5
CDR3aa: CASSYSRNQPQHF
CDR3nt: TGTGCCAGCAGTTACTCTCGGAATCAGCCCCAGCATTTT

abundance: -
d_gene: TRBD1
v_gene: TRBV2
j_gene: TRBJ1-1
CDR3aa: CASSDPGQGPKEGAFF
CDR3nt: TGTGCCAGCAGTGACCCCGGACAGGGGCCTAAGGAGGGAGCTTTCTTT

abundance: few
d_gene: -
v_gene: TRBV28
j_gene: TRBJ2-3
CDR3aa: CASSFLSGTDTQYF
CDR3nt: TGTGCCAGCAGTTTTCTGTCAGGCACAGATACGCAGTATTTT